This TCR beta chain was retrieved from a study of T cell responses to AZD1222 COVID-19 vaccine. Overall study findings and caveats: Spike regions recognized by vaccine-associated CD4 TCRs spanned the protein, led by 160-218 and 743-854.

Assay used: immunoSEQ multiplex PCR; TCRdb lists only in-frame clones, some missing. The data hold roughly 100,000 clones, with 91% observed a single time. Details on this clone: Antigen specificity is unknown.

The origin of this receptor is an adult in good health. The sample was peripheral blood, taken on day 0 of AZD1222 vaccination.

CDR3 amino acids: CASSPLSTSGSTETQYF. As DNA, the CDR3 is TGTGCCAGCAGTCCCCTCTCGACCAGCGGGAGTACGGAGACCCAGTACTTC. The chain is built from TRBV28 and TRBJ2-5; 8 bases align to TRBD2. The J segment lost 5 bases and the V segment lost 5 bases, leaving 16 bases of the junction unmatched. The CDR3 is 17 residues long. The germline CDR1 and CDR2 sequences are MDHEN and SYDVKM.